This T cell receptor beta chain appears in the sequencing data of a study of blood T cell repertoires in COVID-19. Study-level information: Acute and convalescent COVID-19 samples came from the United States, Italy and Spain. The cDNA or gDNA used as material had been derived from T cells, B-cell-depleted T cells, or PBMCs.

With V trimmed by 3 bases and J by 7 bases, 12 bases remained unmatched. The CDR3 runs to 15 residues. Germline V CDR1 and CDR2: ENHRY, SYGVKD. Some clones are missing from TCRdb's copy, which holds only in-frame ones; the method was immunoSEQ multiplex PCR. Counted here are about 480,000 clones, roughly nine tenths occurring once; the ten biggest clones make up roughly 8%. This clone was observed once. Sequencing was carried out using peripheral blood. The TCR comes from a woman in her fifties or sixties with COVID-19, enrolled during active disease. The V and J genes are TRBV10-3 and TRBJ2-7; 7 nucleotides match TRBD1. The CDR3 here is CAISDLGQTPGEQYF. The DNA of the CDR3 is TGTGCCATCAGTGACTTGGGACAGACTCCGGGGGAGCAGTACTTC.